This is a list of T cell receptor beta chains from one sample in a study of blood T cell repertoires in COVID-19. The method was immunoSEQ multiplex PCR; TCRdb's version includes in-frame clones alone and lacks a portion of them. The sample carries 200,000 to 250,000 clones, 87% recorded once. The sample comprised PBMCs or T cells enriched from blood (not recorded which). The source of these receptors is a man aged 25-45 years who had recovered from COVID-19. Both conserved end residues are part of each CDR3. The order of the fields is J gene, V gene, CDR3 protein.

TRBJ2-2	TRBV7-3	CASSFSWGANTGELFF
TRBJ1-2	TRBV2	CASRYAGSGYTF
TRBJ2-1	TRBV7-9	CASSLGLRGGQGVSNEQFF
TRBJ1-3	TRBV11-2	CASSSGTGNTIYF
TRBJ1-2	TRBV28	CASSLLGQTYGYTF
TRBJ1-3	TRBV5-5	CASSFSRTGGLFSGNTIYF
TRBJ1-3	TRBV9	CASSAREARGNTIYF
TRBJ2-1	TRBV5-1	CASSLVSGDNEQFF
TRBJ2-7	TRBV9	CASSVSGIQIEQYF
TRBJ1-3	TRBV6-2/TRBV6-3	CASSSGAGNTIYF
TRBJ2-5	TRBV7-7	CASSWGLAGGETQYF
TRBJ2-5	TRBV7-2	CASSLWTSAETQYF
TRBJ2-2	TRBV11-3	CASSLGLAGVSTGELFF
TRBJ1-1	TRBV30	CAWSVLQGNTEAFF
TRBJ2-7	TRBV9	CASSVVPSSYEQYF
TRBJ1-2	TRBV20-1	CSAFINGYTF
TRBJ1-5	TRBV7-9	CASSLVPTGSRSNQPQHF
TRBJ1-2	TRBV28	CASQQLSGLFAF
TRBJ2-1	TRBV19	CATLDMSSYNEQFF
TRBJ2-3	TRBV5-6	CASSLNEDRWKGDTQYF
TRBJ1-2	TRBV27	CASRKPSGGGNYGYTF
TRBJ1-6	TRBV2	CASSDRRGTGNSPLHF
TRBJ1-1	TRBV2	CASRKTGANTEAFF
TRBJ2-5	TRBV29-1	CSEGQGGRETQYF
TRBJ2-7	TRBV7-9	CASSSDRVSYEQYF
TRBJ2-1	TRBV28	CASRLDGLADEQFF
TRBJ2-7	TRBV2	CASRPTGTHEQYF
TRBJ1-2	TRBV5-1	CASSITGTDYGYTF
TRBJ1-1	TRBV9	CASSVGQGSGFTEAFF
TRBJ2-4	TRBV4-3	CASSQDPPGGRRAKNIQYF
TRBJ1-6	TRBV3-1/TRBV3-2	CASSQEVGQTSPLHF
TRBJ2-3	TRBV27	CASSLYAGTSGGVGDTQYF
TRBJ1-2	TRBV29-1	CSVEEGTSHGYGYTF
TRBJ2-1	TRBV21-1	CASSKLVGFEQFF
TRBJ1-5	TRBV30	CAWSVQGASNQPQHF
TRBJ2-5	TRBV5-4	CASSAQETQYF
TRBJ2-2	TRBV19	CASSIGHAGTGELFF
TRBJ2-1	TRBV19	CASREREASYNEQFF
TRBJ2-1	TRBV3-1/TRBV3-2	CASSQGLAGFNEQFF
TRBJ1-6	TRBV24-1	CATSDSPLSDSPLHF
TRBJ1-3	TRBV19	CASSDRYSGNTIYF
TRBJ1-1	TRBV12-5	CASLMGRLGTEAFF
TRBJ1-3	TRBV11-2	CASTRSTGGAGNTIYF